This T cell receptor beta chain was sequenced in a study of T cell changes during pregnancy in multiple sclerosis. Measured with immunoSEQ multiplex PCR; TCRdb has only the in-frame clones, and not every one. This table has about 40,000 clones, about 85% appearing once. CDR3 size: 14 residues. The V gene's germline CDR1 is MNHEY and CDR2 SVGAGI. Trimming removed 6 bases from V and 6 bases from J; junction bases left unmatched: 7. This chain links TRBV6-5 with TRBJ1-5; 8 positions match TRBD1. Material: CD4+ T cells from peripheral blood mononuclear cells, obtained in the second trimester of pregnancy. The TCR comes from a female donor with multiple sclerosis, enrolled in a pregnancy study. The CDR3 reads CASRRTGNGQPQHF. The CDR3 nucleotides read TGTGCCAGCAGAAGGACAGGGAACGGTCAGCCCCAGCATTTT.